Following are 16 T cell receptor beta chains from one sample sequenced in a study of T cell changes during pregnancy in multiple sclerosis. Libraries were prepared by immunoSEQ multiplex PCR; TCRdb keeps only in-frame clonotypes and omits some of them. The sample consists of about 38,000 clones, about 94% of them appearing once. The sequences come from CD4+ T cells from peripheral blood mononuclear cells, collected in the second trimester of pregnancy. These TCRs come from a female donor with multiple sclerosis, enrolled in a pregnancy study.

This clone has only one observation. The gene calls are TRBV19 and TRBJ1-2; no firm D call. With 5 bases removed from V and 4 bases from J, the gap between germline ends came to 17 bases. CDR1 and CDR2 (germline): LNHDA, SQIVND (reference sequence). This CDR3 comprises 15 residues. The CDR3 is CASSPRGGRGYGYTF. DNA for the CDR3: TGTGCCAGTAGTCCCCGGGGAGGGCGCGGCTATGGCTACACCTTC.

The V call is TRBV6-5, the J call TRBJ1-1; D is possibly TRBD1 (5 bases). V lost 6 bases and J 0 bases, leaving 14 bases between the germline ends. From germline, CDR1 is MNHEY and CDR2 SVGAGI. The CDR3 runs 15 residues. The CDR3 nucleotides are TGTGCCAGCAGCTTGGGGCAGAGAATGAACACTGAAGCTTTCTTT. Translated, it gives CASSLGQRMNTEAFF.

J is TRBJ2-6 and V is TRBV5-1; D gene unclear. In germline, CDR1 is SGHRS, CDR2 YFSETQ. This CDR3 is built from 15 residues. Trimming took off 0 bases at V and 0 bases at J, with 4 bases between the two ends. CDR3 in amino acids: CASSLVLSGANVLTF. CDR3 sequence (DNA): TGCGCCAGCAGCTTGGTACTCTCTGGGGCCAACGTCCTGACTTTC.

The gene calls are TRBV7-3 and TRBJ2-3, with TRBD1 matching over 10 bases. After removal of 5 bases from V and 4 bases from J, the junction contained 12 bases not matched to a gene. Looked up from germline, CDR1 is SGHTA and CDR2 is FQGTGA. CDR3 length: 17 residues. The CDR3 nucleotides are TGTGCCAGCAGCGCCAGGGCCGGACAGGGGGTGGCAGATACGCAGTATTTT. Amino acids: CASSARAGQGVADTQYF.

This chain links TRBV28 with TRBJ1-2; D not resolved. The CDR3 totals 13 residues. V gave up 6 bases and J gave up 4 bases, with 12 bases separating them. CDR1 and CDR2 (germline): MDHEN, SYDVKM. In nucleotides, the CDR3 is TGTGCCAGCAGCCGAGAGATGATCTATGGCTACACCTTC. This codes for CASSREMIYGYTF.

The J gene is TRBJ2-5, the V gene TRBV7-2; 9 nucleotides match TRBD2. The junction had 3 bases not matched to a gene; V was cut back by 1 base and J by 3 bases. This CDR3 is 15 amino acids long. Germline V gene data show CDR1 as SGHTA and CDR2 as FQGNSA. As DNA, the CDR3 is TGTGCCAGCAGCTTAGATGGACTAGCGAAAGAGACCCAGTACTTC. This codes for CASSLDGLAKETQYF.

The chain joins TRBV19 to TRBJ2-7; tentatively, D is TRBD2 (6 bases). V was pared by 6 bases and J by 3 bases, with 15 bases between. Germline V CDR1 and CDR2: LNHDA, SQIVND (reference sequence). This CDR3 contains 14 residues. CDR3 sequence reads: CASRTGVGGYEQYF. In DNA form, the CDR3 reads TGTGCCAGTAGGACCGGAGTCGGGGGCTACGAGCAGTACTTC.

This clone was seen once. CDR3 coding DNA: TGCGCCAGCAGCCAAGATCCGGCAGGAAGTGGATCGACTGGGGCCAACGTCCTGACTTTC. Encoded protein: CASSQDPAGSGSTGANVLTF. The chain has TRBV4-3 and TRBJ2-6; D gene ambiguous. In germline, CDR1 is LGHNA, CDR2 YSLEER. The CDR3 covers 20 residues. Trimming took 0 bases from V and 2 from J, leaving 20 bases between them.

The rearrangement links TRBV18 to TRBJ1-5; D possibly corresponds to TRBD1 (5 bases). There are 14 residues in the CDR3. The V gene's germline CDR1 is KGHSH and CDR2 LQKENI. V was shortened by 3 bases and J by 3 bases, with 9 bases between the two germline ends. CDR3 loop: CASSPRTLNQPQHF. In DNA, the CDR3 is TGTGCCAGCTCACCCCGGACACTCAATCAGCCCCAGCATTTT. The complete variable domain, with remaining parts taken from reference TRBV18 and TRBJ1-5, reads NAGVMQNPRHLVRRRGQEARLRCSPMKGHSHVYWYRQLPEEGLKFMVYLQKENIIDESGMPKERFSAEFPKEGPSILRIQQVVRGDSAAYFCASSPRTLNQPQHFGDGTRLSIL.

This chain joins TRBV6-5 and TRBJ2-7, with 8 bases aligning to TRBD1. CDR1 and CDR2 from the germline V gene are MNHEY and SVGAGI. The trim removed 8 bases at V and 1 base at J, leaving 7 bases unmatched. This CDR3 comprises 14 residues. CDR3 in DNA: TGTGCCAGCGGTAACGACAGGGGATCCTACGAGCAGTACTTC. This codes for CASGNDRGSYEQYF.

V usage is TRBV19 and J usage is TRBJ1-1; D might be TRBD1 (6 bases). The ends were cut back, 2 bases at V and 0 bases at J, with 10 bases in the middle. The CDR3 runs to 15 residues. Germline CDR1 reads LNHDA; CDR2 reads SQIVND (reference sequence). The CDR3 is CASSIRGTLNTEAFF. CDR3 DNA sequence: TGTGCCAGTAGTATAAGGGGGACATTGAACACTGAAGCTTTCTTT.

This chain joins TRBV29-1 and TRBJ2-3, with a possible D match to TRBD2 (6 bases). This CDR3 contains 14 residues. The germline V and J ends were trimmed by 7 bases and 2 bases, with 16 bases remaining between them. Germline V gene data show CDR1 as SQVTM and CDR2 as ANQGSEA. The CDR3: CSALPGLNTDTQYF. CDR3 DNA: TGCAGCGCCTTGCCGGGACTCAACACAGATACGCAGTATTTT.

The chain carries TRBV7-9 and TRBJ1-1; D remains ambiguous. The CDR3 covers 12 residues. Germline assignment: CDR1 SEHNR and CDR2 FQNEAQ (reference sequence). The V and J ends lost 1 base and 7 bases respectively, with 7 bases between them. CDR3 sequence (DNA): TGTGCCAGCAGCTTAGGTCGGAGTGAAGCTTTCTTT. As protein: CASSLGRSEAFF.

This rearrangement joins TRBV7-3 to TRBJ2-5, with D possibly TRBD1 on 6 matching bases. The germline CDR1 and CDR2 sequences are SGHTA and FQGTGA. The CDR3 loop spans 16 amino acids. The ends were cut back, 5 bases at V and 5 bases at J, with 21 bases in the middle. CDR3 loop: CASSHETGTPTETQYF. Here the CDR3 DNA reads TGTGCCAGCAGCCATGAAACCGGGACACCAACGGAGACCCAGTACTTC.

The chain uses TRBV5-1 and TRBJ1-2, with TRBD1 identical over 12 bases. This CDR3 has 14 amino acids. Germline V gene lookup returns CDR1 SGHRS and CDR2 YFSETQ. The ends lost 4 bases at V and 8 bases at J; junction bases unmatched: 6. The CDR3 region has the DNA TGCGCCAGCAGCCCGGGACAGGGGGCTTGGGGCTACACCTTC. It yields the protein CASSPGQGAWGYTF.

This chain uses TRBV10-3 with TRBJ2-7; 12 bases are shared with TRBD1. Unmatched junction bases numbered 16, after V lost 10 bases and J lost 6 bases. Germline lookup yields CDR1 ENHRY and CDR2 SYGVKD. The CDR3 is 16 amino acids. The DNA of the CDR3 is TGTGCCACCTTACCCTCCGCGGGACAGGGGGCTGTCGAGCAGTACTTC. Residues: CATLPSAGQGAVEQYF.